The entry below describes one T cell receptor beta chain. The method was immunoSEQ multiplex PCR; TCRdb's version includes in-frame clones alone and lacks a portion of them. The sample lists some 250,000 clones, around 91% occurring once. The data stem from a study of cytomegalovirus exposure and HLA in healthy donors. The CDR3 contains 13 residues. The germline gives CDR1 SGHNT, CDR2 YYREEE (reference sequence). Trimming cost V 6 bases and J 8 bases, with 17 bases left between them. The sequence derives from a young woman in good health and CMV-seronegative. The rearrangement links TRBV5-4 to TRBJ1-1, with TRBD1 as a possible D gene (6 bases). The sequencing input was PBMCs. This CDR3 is CASIENLGTEAFF. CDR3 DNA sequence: TGTGCCAGCATAGAGAATCTTGGGACAGAAGCTTTCTTT.